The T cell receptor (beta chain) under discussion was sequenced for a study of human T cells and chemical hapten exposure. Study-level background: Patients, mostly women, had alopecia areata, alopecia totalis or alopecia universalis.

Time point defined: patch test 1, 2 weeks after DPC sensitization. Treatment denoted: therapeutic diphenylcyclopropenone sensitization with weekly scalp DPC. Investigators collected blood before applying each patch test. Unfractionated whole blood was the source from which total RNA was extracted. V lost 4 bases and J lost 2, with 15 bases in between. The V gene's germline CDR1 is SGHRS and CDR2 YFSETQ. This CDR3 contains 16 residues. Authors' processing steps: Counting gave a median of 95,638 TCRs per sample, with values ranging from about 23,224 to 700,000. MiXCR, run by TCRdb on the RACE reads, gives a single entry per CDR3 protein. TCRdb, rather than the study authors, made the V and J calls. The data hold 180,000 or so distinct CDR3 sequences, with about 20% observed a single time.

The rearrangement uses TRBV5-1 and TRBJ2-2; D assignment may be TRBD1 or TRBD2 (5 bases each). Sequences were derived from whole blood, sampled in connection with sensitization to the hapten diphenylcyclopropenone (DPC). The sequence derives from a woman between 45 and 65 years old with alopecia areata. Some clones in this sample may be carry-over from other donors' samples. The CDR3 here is CASSPFGTANTGELFF. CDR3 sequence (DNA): TGCGCCAGCAGCCCGTTCGGGACGGCAAACACCGGGGAGCTGTTTTTT. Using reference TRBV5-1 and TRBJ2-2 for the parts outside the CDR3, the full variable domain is KAGVTQTPRYLIKTRGQQVTLSCSPISGHRSVSWYQQTPGQGLQFLFEYFSETQRNKGNFPGRFSGRQFSNSRSEMNVSTLELGDSALYLCASSPFGTANTGELFFGEGSRLTVL.